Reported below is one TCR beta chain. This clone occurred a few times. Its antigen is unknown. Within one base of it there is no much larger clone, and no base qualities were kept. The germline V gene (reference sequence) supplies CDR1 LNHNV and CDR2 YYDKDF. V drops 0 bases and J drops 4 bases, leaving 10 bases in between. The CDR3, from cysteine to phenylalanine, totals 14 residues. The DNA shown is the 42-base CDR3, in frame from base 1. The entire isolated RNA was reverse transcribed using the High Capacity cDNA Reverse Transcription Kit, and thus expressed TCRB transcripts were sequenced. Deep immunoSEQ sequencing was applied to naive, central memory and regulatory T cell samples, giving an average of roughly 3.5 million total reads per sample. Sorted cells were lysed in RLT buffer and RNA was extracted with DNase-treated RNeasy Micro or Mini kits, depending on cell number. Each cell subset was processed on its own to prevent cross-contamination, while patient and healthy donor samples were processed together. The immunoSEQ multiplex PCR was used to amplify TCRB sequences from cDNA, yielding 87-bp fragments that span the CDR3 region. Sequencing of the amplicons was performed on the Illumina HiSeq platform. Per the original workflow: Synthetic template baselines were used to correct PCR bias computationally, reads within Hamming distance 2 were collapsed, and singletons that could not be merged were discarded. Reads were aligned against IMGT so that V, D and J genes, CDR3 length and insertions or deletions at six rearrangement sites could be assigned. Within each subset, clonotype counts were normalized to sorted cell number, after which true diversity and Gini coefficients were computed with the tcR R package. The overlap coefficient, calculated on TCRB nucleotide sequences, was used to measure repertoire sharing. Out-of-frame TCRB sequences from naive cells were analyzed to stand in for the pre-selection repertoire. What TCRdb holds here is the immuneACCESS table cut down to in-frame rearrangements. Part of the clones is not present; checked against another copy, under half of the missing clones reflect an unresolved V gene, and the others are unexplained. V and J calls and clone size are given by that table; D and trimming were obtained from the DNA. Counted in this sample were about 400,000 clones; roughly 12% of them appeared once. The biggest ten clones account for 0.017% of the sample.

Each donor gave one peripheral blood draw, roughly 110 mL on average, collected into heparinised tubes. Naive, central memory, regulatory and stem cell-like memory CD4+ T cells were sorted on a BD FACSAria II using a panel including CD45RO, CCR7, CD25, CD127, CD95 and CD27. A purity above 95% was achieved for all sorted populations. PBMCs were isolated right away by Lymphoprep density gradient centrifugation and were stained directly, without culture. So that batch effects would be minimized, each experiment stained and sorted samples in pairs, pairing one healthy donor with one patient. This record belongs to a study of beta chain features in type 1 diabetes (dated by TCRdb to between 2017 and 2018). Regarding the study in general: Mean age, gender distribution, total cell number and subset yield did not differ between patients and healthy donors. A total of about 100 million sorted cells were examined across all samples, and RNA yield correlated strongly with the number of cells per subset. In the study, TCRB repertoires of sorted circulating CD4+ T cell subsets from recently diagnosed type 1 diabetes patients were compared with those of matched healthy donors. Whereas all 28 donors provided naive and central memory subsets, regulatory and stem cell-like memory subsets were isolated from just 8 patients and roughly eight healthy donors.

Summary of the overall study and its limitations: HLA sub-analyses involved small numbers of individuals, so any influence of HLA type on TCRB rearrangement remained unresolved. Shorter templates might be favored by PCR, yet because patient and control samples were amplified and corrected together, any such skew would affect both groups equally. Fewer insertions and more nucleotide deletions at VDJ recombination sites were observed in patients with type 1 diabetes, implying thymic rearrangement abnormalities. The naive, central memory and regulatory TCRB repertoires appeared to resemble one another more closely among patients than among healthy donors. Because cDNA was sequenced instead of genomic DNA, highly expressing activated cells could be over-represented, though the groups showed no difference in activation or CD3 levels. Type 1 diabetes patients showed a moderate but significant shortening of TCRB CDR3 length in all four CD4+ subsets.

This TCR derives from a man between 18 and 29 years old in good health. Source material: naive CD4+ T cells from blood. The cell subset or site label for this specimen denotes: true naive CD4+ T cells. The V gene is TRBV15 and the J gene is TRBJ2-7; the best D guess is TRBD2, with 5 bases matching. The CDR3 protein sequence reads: CATSRDMRTYEQYF. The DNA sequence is TGTGCCACCAGCAGAGATATGAGGACTTACGAGCAGTACTTC. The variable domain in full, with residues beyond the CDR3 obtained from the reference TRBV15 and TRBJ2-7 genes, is DAMVIQNPRYQVTQFGKPVTLSCSQTLNHNVMYWYQQKSSQAPKLLFHYYDKDFNNEADTPDNFQSRRPNTSFCFLDIRSPGLGDTAMYLCATSRDMRTYEQYFGPGTRLTVT.